This TCR beta chain was observed in a study of T cells after yellow fever vaccination (dated by TCRdb to between 2019 and 2020). For the wider study: The SMART-Seq v4 Ultra Low Input RNA kit was used to prepare libraries from fractions with low cell numbers. The cohort comprised two healthy male donors, one aged 18 to 30 and one aged 30 to 40 years. Blood was drawn at multiple timepoints before and after primary and secondary immunization, with bulk PBMC replicates and cell subsets isolated. To follow T-cell clones before and after both primary and booster YFV17D yellow fever vaccination, bulk TCR alpha and beta repertoires underwent longitudinal sequencing. The paper as a whole reports these results and caveats: FACS-sorted repertoires could contain abundant contaminating clonotypes from the bulk population, so computational filtering was required. The secondary T-cell response was found to be weaker but faster than the primary response, with a peak reached on day 5 rather than on day 15. The study included only a couple of donors, which limits how far the findings can be generalized. Most clones expanded after primary vaccination were re-detected after the booster (around 96% of CD4 and 80% to 90% of CD8), suggesting broad memory maintenance. A small fraction of clonotypes showed up in both the CD4 and CD8 compartments, probably as a result of convergent recombination.

Between the V and J ends, shortened by 4 bases and 2 bases respectively, the junction contains 14 bases. The germline V gene yields SGHVS for CDR1 and FNYEAQ for CDR2. From its cysteine to its phenylalanine, the CDR3 spans 15 amino acids. Only the CDR3 portion is preserved as DNA: 45 bases, with reading frame beginning at the first base. The reads were generated on an Illumina NovaSeq 6000. TCR cDNA was synthesized by 5'RACE template switching, which introduced a universal primer site and unique molecular identifiers. cDNA synthesis was primed from both the TCR alpha and TCR beta constant segments. Libraries were amplified in two PCR steps, with sample barcodes and sequencing adapters added in the second step. Sequencing of libraries was performed on Illumina HiSeq 2500 (2x100 bp) or NovaSeq (2x150 bp). Turning to the authors' computational methods: MIGEC was used to demultiplex reads and collapse the reads into UMI consensus sequences, and MiXCR was used for V(D)J alignment. Clonotypes responding to the vaccine were identified with edgeR on replicate PBMC samples, with the criteria of FDR below 0.01 and a log2 fold change above 5 up to day 15. CD4 or CD8 identity was assigned to each bulk clonotype according to whether the clonotype was present at higher abundance in the sequenced CD4 repertoire or the sequenced CD8 repertoire. The raw public reads went through TCRdb reprocessing: fastp at Q25, MiXCR clone calling, in-frame beta chains kept. Rows with one shared CDR3 protein collapse into an entry with the most common genes and DNA. The V and J calls shown here were made by TCRdb, not taken from the authors' results. A total of around 300,000 distinct CDR3 sequences appear in this sample, 4.1% of them only once. The leading ten clones occupy roughly 25% of the sample.

The treatment or condition label here, explained by the study, means: live attenuated yellow fever vaccine strain. At each blood-draw timepoint, two biological replicates of bulk PBMCs were collected. PBMCs were isolated from peripheral blood using a standard Ficoll-Paque protocol. TriZol was used to extract RNA from bulk PBMCs, from CD4 and CD8 fractions, and from dextramer-positive and dextramer-negative fractions. In the case of this clonotype: Its antigen remains undetermined. There are no base qualities to consult, and no much larger clone falls within one base.

Rearrangement joined TRBV7-6 to TRBJ1-2; TRBD1 might be the D gene, on 5 matching bases. The material sequenced was PBMCs, taken 5 days after the yellow fever booster vaccination. This receptor was identified in a man younger than 35 who received the YFV17D yellow fever vaccine. The CDR3: CASSSRVGQNYGYTF. The DNA reads TGTGCCAGCAGCTCTCGGGTGGGGCAGAACTATGGCTACACCTTC.